These T cell receptor beta chains were read from a single sample in a study of regulatory T cells in long-lasting Graves disease. TCRdb independently ran MiXCR on the multiplex PCR reads; one entry per CDR3 protein. The sample shows fewer than 550,000 distinct CDR3 sequences, 16% of them seen only once. The sample also formed part of further work on T cells in Graves' hyperthyroidism and ophthalmopathy.

The material was peripheral blood mononuclear cells (PBMCs), obtained at new diagnosis, from a patient treated with antithyroid drugs. These TCRs come from a woman in her forties or fifties with Graves disease. Each CDR3 is given with its conserved first and last residue. The D gene is left open where the match is weak. Clone size is shown for a subset of rows, as once, few, many or a class of expanded clone.

j_gene: TRBJ2-1
d_gene: -
v_gene: TRBV6-1
abundance: few
CDR3aa: CASSEPGGGYNEQFF
CDR3nt: TGTGCCAGCAGTGAACCAGGGGGGGGGTACAATGAGCAGTTCTTC

j_gene: TRBJ2-1
d_gene: TRBD2
v_gene: TRBV18
abundance: -
CDR3aa: CASSQTTGGEQFF
CDR3nt: TGTGCCAGCAGCCAAACAACGGGAGGTGAGCAGTTCTTC

j_gene: TRBJ1-1
d_gene: TRBD1
v_gene: TRBV30
abundance: many
CDR3aa: CAWVFGQGGAEAFF
CDR3nt: TGTGCCTGGGTATTTGGTCAGGGGGGCGCTGAAGCTTTCTTT

j_gene: TRBJ2-5
d_gene: TRBD2
v_gene: TRBV2
abundance: many
CDR3aa: CASTRLAGEKETQYF
CDR3nt: TGTGCCAGCACCCGACTAGCGGGGGAGAAAGAGACCCAGTACTTC

j_gene: TRBJ1-2
d_gene: TRBD1
v_gene: TRBV4-1
abundance: -
CDR3aa: CASSPRGTGHGYTF
CDR3nt: TGCGCCAGCAGCCCCCGCGGGACAGGGCATGGCTACACCTTC

j_gene: TRBJ1-2
d_gene: TRBD1
v_gene: TRBV28
abundance: -
CDR3aa: CASSSGTGPYEDYGYTF
CDR3nt: TGTGCCAGCAGTTCCGGGACAGGCCCCTATGAGGACTATGGCTACACCTTC

j_gene: TRBJ2-7
d_gene: -
v_gene: TRBV27
abundance: few
CDR3aa: CASRKAGTGNYEQYF
CDR3nt: TGTGCCAGCAGGAAAGCGGGGACAGGTAATTACGAGCAGTACTTC

j_gene: TRBJ2-3
d_gene: -
v_gene: TRBV12-3/TRBV12-4
abundance: few
CDR3aa: CASMGGRSPDTQYF
CDR3nt: TGTGCCAGCATGGGGGGCAGGTCCCCCGATACGCAGTATTTT

j_gene: TRBJ2-7
d_gene: TRBD2
v_gene: TRBV7-9
abundance: many
CDR3aa: CASSPGLAGEPYEQYF
CDR3nt: TGTGCCAGCAGCCCGGGACTAGCGGGGGAACCATACGAGCAGTACTTC

j_gene: TRBJ1-6
d_gene: -
v_gene: TRBV5-5
abundance: few
CDR3aa: CASSSTTWYNSPLHF
CDR3nt: TGTGCCAGCAGCTCGACAACGTGGTATAATTCACCCCTCCACTTT

j_gene: TRBJ1-1
d_gene: TRBD1
v_gene: TRBV19
abundance: many
CDR3aa: CASSTDRGTEAFF
CDR3nt: TGTGCCAGCAGCACGGACAGGGGGACTGAAGCTTTCTTT

j_gene: TRBJ2-6
d_gene: -
v_gene: TRBV12-3/TRBV12-4
abundance: -
CDR3aa: CASSPPRAYDSGANVLTF
CDR3nt: TGTGCCAGCAGTCCACCGAGGGCGTATGATTCTGGGGCCAACGTCCTGACTTTC

j_gene: TRBJ2-1
d_gene: TRBD2
v_gene: TRBV27
abundance: few
CDR3aa: CASSLYFSGAYNEQFF
CDR3nt: TGTGCCAGCAGTTTATATTTTAGCGGGGCCTACAATGAGCAGTTCTTC

j_gene: TRBJ1-2
d_gene: -
v_gene: TRBV29-1
abundance: few
CDR3aa: CSVEGWDTF
CDR3nt: TGCAGCGTTGAAGGGTGGGACACCTTC

j_gene: TRBJ2-1
d_gene: TRBD2
v_gene: TRBV7-9
abundance: once
CDR3aa: CASSFEPLTSGDEQFF
CDR3nt: TGTGCCAGCAGCTTTGAACCTCTGACTAGCGGGGATGAGCAGTTCTTC

j_gene: TRBJ2-5
d_gene: TRBD2
v_gene: TRBV5-1
abundance: -
CDR3aa: CASRAGLLWETQYF
CDR3nt: TGCGCCAGCAGAGCGGGACTGCTTTGGGAGACCCAGTACTTC

j_gene: TRBJ1-5
d_gene: -
v_gene: TRBV7-2
abundance: many
CDR3aa: CASRQEASSNQPQHF
CDR3nt: TGTGCCAGCAGGCAGGAAGCCAGTAGCAATCAGCCCCAGCATTTT

j_gene: TRBJ2-1
d_gene: TRBD2
v_gene: TRBV7-9
abundance: many
CDR3aa: CASSAPGGGKKQFF
CDR3nt: TGTGCCAGCAGCGCTCCGGGAGGGGGAAAGAAGCAGTTCTTC

j_gene: TRBJ1-2
d_gene: TRBD1
v_gene: TRBV6-5
abundance: few
CDR3aa: CASSYFQGAGGYTF
CDR3nt: TGTGCCAGCAGTTACTTTCAGGGGGCGGGCGGCTACACCTTC

j_gene: TRBJ2-2
d_gene: -
v_gene: TRBV4-2
abundance: many
CDR3aa: CASSDLATGELFF
CDR3nt: TGTGCCAGCAGCGACCTAGCGACCGGGGAGCTGTTTTTT

j_gene: TRBJ1-6
d_gene: -
v_gene: TRBV19
abundance: many
CDR3aa: CASRTTGIGSYNSPLHF
CDR3nt: TGTGCCAGTAGAACAACAGGGATTGGCTCCTATAATTCACCCCTCCACTTT

j_gene: TRBJ2-7
d_gene: -
v_gene: TRBV30
abundance: -
CDR3aa: CAWSASGGREQYF
CDR3nt: TGTGCCTGGAGTGCCTCGGGGGGCCGCGAGCAGTACTTC

j_gene: TRBJ2-7
d_gene: -
v_gene: TRBV29-1
abundance: many
CDR3aa: CSASGSYEQYF
CDR3nt: TGCAGTGCATCAGGTTCCTACGAGCAGTACTTC

j_gene: TRBJ1-6
d_gene: -
v_gene: TRBV5-1
abundance: few
CDR3aa: CASSPGGGSPLHF
CDR3nt: TGCGCCAGCAGCCCCGGGGGTGGATCACCCCTCCACTTT

j_gene: TRBJ1-5
d_gene: -
v_gene: TRBV3-1
abundance: many
CDR3aa: CASSPGGRGNQPQHF
CDR3nt: TGTGCCAGCAGCCCTGGGGGCAGGGGCAATCAGCCCCAGCATTTT

j_gene: TRBJ2-3
d_gene: -
v_gene: TRBV4-1
abundance: many
CDR3aa: CASSQFRPTDTQYF
CDR3nt: TGCGCCAGCAGCCAATTCAGACCGACAGATACGCAGTATTTT

j_gene: TRBJ1-5
d_gene: -
v_gene: TRBV28
abundance: -
CDR3aa: CASSSTGTGGNQPQHF
CDR3nt: TGTGCCAGCAGTTCAACAGGGACTGGGGGCAATCAGCCCCAGCATTTT

j_gene: TRBJ1-2
d_gene: TRBD1
v_gene: TRBV7-8
abundance: -
CDR3aa: CASSSAGQESYGYTF
CDR3nt: TGTGCCAGCAGCTCCGCCGGACAGGAGAGCTATGGCTACACCTTC

j_gene: TRBJ2-2
d_gene: TRBD1
v_gene: TRBV10-1
abundance: many
CDR3aa: CASSPRGLNTGELFF
CDR3nt: TGCGCCAGCAGCCCCAGGGGGCTCAACACCGGGGAGCTGTTTTTT

j_gene: TRBJ2-1
d_gene: -
v_gene: TRBV7-2
abundance: few
CDR3aa: CASTELGPRGEQFF
CDR3nt: TGTGCCAGTACTGAGTTAGGCCCCCGGGGTGAGCAGTTCTTC

j_gene: TRBJ1-1
d_gene: -
v_gene: TRBV12-3/TRBV12-4
abundance: many
CDR3aa: CASSLRTAMNTEAFF
CDR3nt: TGTGCCAGCAGTCTCCGGACGGCGATGAACACTGAAGCTTTCTTT

j_gene: TRBJ1-3
d_gene: -
v_gene: TRBV6-1
abundance: -
CDR3aa: CASSEASGVGNTIYF
CDR3nt: TGTGCCAGCAGTGAAGCGTCCGGGGTTGGAAACACCATATATTTT

j_gene: TRBJ1-2
d_gene: TRBD1
v_gene: TRBV27
abundance: few
CDR3aa: CASSSWDRGNYGYTF
CDR3nt: TGTGCCAGCAGTTCATGGGACAGGGGAAACTATGGCTACACCTTC

j_gene: TRBJ1-4
d_gene: -
v_gene: TRBV7-9
abundance: -
CDR3aa: CASSLGTRGATNEKLFF
CDR3nt: TGTGCCAGCAGCTTAGGGACTCGGGGGGCAACTAATGAAAAACTGTTTTTT

j_gene: TRBJ1-4
d_gene: -
v_gene: TRBV30
abundance: few
CDR3aa: CAWSATGEKLFF
CDR3nt: TGTGCCTGGAGCGCAACAGGGGAAAAACTGTTTTTT

j_gene: TRBJ1-2
d_gene: -
v_gene: TRBV19
abundance: -
CDR3aa: CASSIDDSTFYGYTF
CDR3nt: TGTGCCAGTAGTATAGATGATTCGACATTTTATGGCTACACCTTC

j_gene: TRBJ1-5
d_gene: -
v_gene: TRBV28
abundance: -
CDR3aa: CASTVLRPIPGKPQHF
CDR3nt: TGTGCCAGCACCGTACTCAGGCCGATCCCCGGCAAGCCCCAGCATTTT